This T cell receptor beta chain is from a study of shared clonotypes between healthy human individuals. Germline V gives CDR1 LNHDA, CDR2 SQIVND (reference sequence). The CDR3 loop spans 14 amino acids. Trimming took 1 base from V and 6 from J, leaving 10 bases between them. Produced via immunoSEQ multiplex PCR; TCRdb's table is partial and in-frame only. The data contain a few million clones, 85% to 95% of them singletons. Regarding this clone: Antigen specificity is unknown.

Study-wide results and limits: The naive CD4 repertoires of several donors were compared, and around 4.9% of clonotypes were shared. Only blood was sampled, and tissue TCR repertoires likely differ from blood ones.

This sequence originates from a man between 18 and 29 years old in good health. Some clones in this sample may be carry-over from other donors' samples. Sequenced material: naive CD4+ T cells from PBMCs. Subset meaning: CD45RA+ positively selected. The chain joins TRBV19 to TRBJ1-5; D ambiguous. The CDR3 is CASSIVRAGQPQHF. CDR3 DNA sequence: TGTGCCAGTAGTATAGTAAGGGCGGGTCAGCCCCAGCATTTT.